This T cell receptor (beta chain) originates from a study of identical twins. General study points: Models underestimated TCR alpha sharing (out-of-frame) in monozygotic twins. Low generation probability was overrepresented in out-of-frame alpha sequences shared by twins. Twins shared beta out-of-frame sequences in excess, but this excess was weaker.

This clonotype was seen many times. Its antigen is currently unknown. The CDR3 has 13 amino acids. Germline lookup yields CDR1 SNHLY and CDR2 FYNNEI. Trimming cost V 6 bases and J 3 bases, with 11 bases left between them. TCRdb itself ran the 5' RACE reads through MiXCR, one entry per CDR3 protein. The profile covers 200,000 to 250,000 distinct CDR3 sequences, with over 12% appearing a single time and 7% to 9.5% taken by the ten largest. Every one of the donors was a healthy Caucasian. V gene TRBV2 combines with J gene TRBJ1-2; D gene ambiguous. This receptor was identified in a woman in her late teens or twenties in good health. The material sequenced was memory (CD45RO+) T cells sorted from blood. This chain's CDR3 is CASSAESHYGYTF. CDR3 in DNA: TGTGCCAGCAGCGCCGAATCCCACTATGGCTACACCTTC.